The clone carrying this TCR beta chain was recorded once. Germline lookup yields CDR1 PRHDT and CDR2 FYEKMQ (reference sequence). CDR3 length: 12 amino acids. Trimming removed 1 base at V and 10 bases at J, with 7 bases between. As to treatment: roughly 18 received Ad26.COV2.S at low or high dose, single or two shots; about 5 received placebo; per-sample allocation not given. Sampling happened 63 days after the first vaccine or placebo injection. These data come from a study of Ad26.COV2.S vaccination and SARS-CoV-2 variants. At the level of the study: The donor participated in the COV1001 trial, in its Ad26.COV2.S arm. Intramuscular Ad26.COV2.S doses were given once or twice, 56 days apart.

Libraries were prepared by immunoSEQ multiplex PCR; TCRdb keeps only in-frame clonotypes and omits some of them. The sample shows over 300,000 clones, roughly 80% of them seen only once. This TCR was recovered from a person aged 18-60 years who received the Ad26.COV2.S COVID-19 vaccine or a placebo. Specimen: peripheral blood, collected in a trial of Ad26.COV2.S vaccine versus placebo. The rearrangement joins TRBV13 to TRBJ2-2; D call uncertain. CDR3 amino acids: CASSLESEELFF. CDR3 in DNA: TGTGCCAGCAGCTTAGAGTCGGAGGAGCTGTTTTTT.